These 19 T cell receptor beta chains originate from one sample sequenced in a study of blood T cell repertoires in COVID-19. The assay was immunoSEQ multiplex PCR, and TCRdb's table has in-frame clones only and misses some. The sample contains 150,000 to 200,000 clones, 70% to 90% of which appear only once. Input material: PBMCs or T cells enriched from blood (not recorded which). Receptors were obtained from a man between 35 and 55 years old who had recovered from COVID-19.

This chain joins TRBV6-2 or TRBV6-3 and TRBJ2-5, with 9 bases lining up with TRBD2. V was pared by 5 bases and J by 5 bases, with 6 bases of the junction left unmatched. Germline loops: CDR1 MNHEY, CDR2 SVGEGT. The CDR3 consists of 14 residues. CDR3: CASSPRGGRETQYF. The CDR3 bases are TGTGCCAGCAGTCCGCGGGGGGGCAGGGAGACCCAGTACTTC.

The chain uses TRBV5-1 and TRBJ1-1, with 7 bases identical to TRBD1. V lost 4 bases to trimming and J lost 1 base; unmatched junction nucleotides: 7. The CDR3 covers 15 residues. Germline lookup yields CDR1 SGHRS and CDR2 YFSETQ. CDR3 amino acids: CASSPQTGSNTEAFF. DNA of the CDR3: TGCGCCAGCAGCCCCCAGACAGGGTCGAACACTGAAGCTTTCTTT.

The rearrangement links TRBV30 to TRBJ1-1; D uncertain. The CDR3 loop spans 13 amino acids. Deletions cut 3 bases from V and 4 bases from J, with 12 bases between. Per germline, CDR1 GTSNPN and CDR2 SVGIG (reference sequence). CDR3 residues: CAWRLNRGTEAFF. The CDR3 DNA is TGTGCCTGGAGGCTTAACCGGGGCACTGAAGCTTTCTTT.

This chain links TRBV12-3 or TRBV12-4 with TRBJ2-7; possible D gene TRBD1, 5 bases. The CDR3 is 12 amino acids. The V and J ends lost 4 bases and 7 bases respectively, with 11 bases between them. Written as DNA, the CDR3 is TGTGCCAGCAGTTCAGGGTTCCTAGAGCAGTACTTC. This sequence encodes CASSSGFLEQYF.

For the CDR3, the DNA is TGTGCCAGCAGTGCAGGGAACTATGGCTACACCTTC. It specifies CASSAGNYGYTF. The rearrangement joins TRBV2 to TRBJ1-2, with D maybe TRBD1 (5 bases). CDR3 length equals 12 residues. The V end was cut by 4 bases, the J end by 2 bases, with 5 bases between. Germline loops: CDR1 SNHLY, CDR2 FYNNEI.

This clone appeared once. The chain couples TRBV27 to TRBJ1-3; the match to TRBD1 covers 9 bases. Germline-derived CDR1 and CDR2 are MNHEY and SMNVEV (reference sequence). V lost 8 bases and J lost 3; bases outside the gene matches: 8. CDR3 length equals 15 residues. CDR3 bases: TGTGCCAGCCAACCGACAGGGGGTTATGGAAACACCATATATTTT. It specifies CASQPTGGYGNTIYF.

This clone was seen a handful of times. The genes are TRBV19 and TRBJ1-2; possibly TRBD1 for D (6 bases). Germline V gives CDR1 LNHDA, CDR2 SQIVND (reference sequence). V lost 2 bases, J lost 8 bases, and 18 bases lay in between. This CDR3 spans 15 amino acids. The CDR3: CASSITGSGGYGYTF. CDR3 sequence (DNA): TGTGCCAGTAGTATAACAGGGTCCGGTGGCTACGGCTACACCTTC.

The chain recombines TRBV7-6 with TRBJ2-5, with 7 bases identical to TRBD2. V lost 6 bases and J lost 5; bases outside the gene matches: 12. The CDR3 loop spans 15 amino acids. Germline CDR1 SGHVS, CDR2 FNYEAQ. CDR3 residues: CASSLGGRGGETQYF. The DNA of the CDR3 is TGTGCCAGCAGTCTCGGAGGGAGGGGTGGGGAGACCCAGTACTTC. Looking up the rest from reference TRBV7-6 and TRBJ2-5 gives the full variable domain: GAGVSQSPRYKVTKRGQDVALRCDPISGHVSLYWYRQALGQGPEFLTYFNYEAQQDKSGLPNDRFSAERPEGSISTLTIQRTEQRDSAMYRCASSLGGRGGETQYFGPGTRLLVL.

The chain joins TRBV2 to TRBJ2-6, with a weak D call TRBD1 (5 bases). Looked up from germline, CDR1 is SNHLY and CDR2 is FYNNEI. Trimming left V 7 bases short and J 0 bases short, with 13 bases between. The CDR3 totals 16 residues. The CDR3: CASISQGTSGANVLTF. The DNA of the CDR3 is TGTGCCAGCATATCCCAGGGAACCTCTGGGGCCAACGTCCTGACTTTC.

V is TRBV5-1 and J is TRBJ1-1; no firm D call. The CDR3 spans 16 residues. The V and J ends lost 4 bases and 0 bases respectively, with 16 bases between them. CDR1 is SGHRS and CDR2 is YFSETQ in the germline V gene. In DNA, the CDR3 is TGCGCCAGCAGCCCAGCGGGTGGTGGGATGAACACTGAAGCTTTCTTT. Residues: CASSPAGGGMNTEAFF.

The chain couples TRBV18 to TRBJ1-4, with a weak D call TRBD1 (5 bases). This CDR3 region has 15 residues. Per the germline V gene, CDR1 is KGHSH and CDR2 is LQKENI. Trimming took 3 bases from V and 7 from J, leaving 15 bases between them. This CDR3 is CASSPQDSTIEKLFF. The CDR3 coding sequence is TGTGCCAGCTCACCCCAAGACAGCACAATTGAAAAACTGTTTTTT.

The CDR3 DNA follows: TGTGCCAGCACTGCGTTTGGGACTGGATACTACAATGAGCAGTTCTTC. Translating it yields CASTAFGTGYYNEQFF. The rearrangement links TRBV27 to TRBJ2-1; D perhaps matches TRBD2 (6 bases). This CDR3 is built from 16 residues. V was shortened by 7 bases and J by 3 bases, with 19 bases between the two germline ends. CDR1 and CDR2 (germline): MNHEY, SMNVEV (reference sequence).

The gene calls are TRBV19 and TRBJ1-5; a possible D gene is TRBD1 (6 bases). Per the germline V gene, CDR1 is LNHDA and CDR2 is SQIVND (reference sequence). Trimming took 7 bases from V and 6 from J, leaving 19 bases between them. This CDR3 is 15 amino acids long. The CDR3 nucleotides read TGTGCCAGTACCACAGGGAGAGGTGCAGGTCAGCCCCAGCATTTT. Its translation: CASTTGRGAGQPQHF.

V usage is TRBV3-1 (or the pseudogene TRBV3-2) and J usage is TRBJ2-7; 8 bases agree with TRBD2. The CDR3 is 14 amino acids. V was pared by 4 bases and J by 9 bases, with 11 bases of the junction left unmatched. Germline values: CDR1 LGHDT, CDR2 YNNKEL (reference sequence). In DNA form, the CDR3 reads TGTGCCAGCAGCCCCTCTCTAGCGGGCGCTAGGCAGTACGTC. Translated, it gives CASSPSLAGARQYV.

V and J are TRBV6-5 and TRBJ2-7; the match to TRBD1 covers 9 bases. Germline CDR1 and CDR2: MNHEY and SVGAGI. There are 14 residues in the CDR3. The junction had 12 bases not matched to a gene; V was cut back by 6 bases and J by 9 bases. The CDR3 here is CASSFVPGQGGQYV. The CDR3 region has the DNA TGTGCCAGCAGCTTCGTTCCGGGACAGGGTGGGCAGTACGTC.

The chain combines TRBV3-1 (or the pseudogene TRBV3-2) with TRBJ1-3, with 11 bases aligning to TRBD1. The trim removed 5 bases at V and 0 bases at J, leaving 12 bases unmatched. CDR3 length: 19 residues. Per the germline V gene, CDR1 is LGHDT and CDR2 is YNNKEL (reference sequence). The CDR3 nucleotides are TGTGCCAGCAGCTACGCCGGGACAGGGGGAGTCAGCTCTGGAAACACCATATATTTT. Translation gives CASSYAGTGGVSSGNTIYF.

This clone appeared a few times. The chain links TRBV5-6 to TRBJ2-2, with D possibly TRBD2 on 5 matching bases. CDR3 size: 17 residues. The germline CDR1 and CDR2 sequences are SGHDT and YYEEEE. Between the trimmed V and J ends, which lost 0 bases and 6 bases, there was a span of 18 bases. The CDR3 region is CASSLAPDFRRSGELFF. The CDR3 nucleotides are TGTGCCAGCAGCTTGGCCCCGGACTTCAGGAGGTCCGGGGAGCTGTTTTTT.

V gene TRBV5-6 combines with J gene TRBJ2-3; perhaps TRBD1 as D (5 bases). Trimming took 7 bases from V and 2 from J, leaving 14 bases between them. CDR1 is SGHDT, CDR2 YYEEEE, per germline. The CDR3 consists of 14 residues. CDR3: CASCVGAYTDTQYF. CDR3 coding DNA: TGTGCCAGCTGCGTTGGGGCCTACACAGATACGCAGTATTTT.

This rearrangement joins TRBV2 to TRBJ1-5; 9 bases are a match to TRBD1. Germline V gene sequence: CDR1 SNHLY, CDR2 FYNNEI. This CDR3 has 14 residues. Trimming cost V 6 bases and J 5 bases; bases outside gene matches: 5. This chain's CDR3 is CASREQGAYQPQHF. In DNA form, the CDR3 reads TGTGCCAGCAGGGAACAGGGGGCCTATCAGCCCCAGCATTTT. Full variable domain (missing parts from reference TRBV2 and TRBJ1-5): EPEVTQTPSHQVTQMGQEVILRCVPISNHLYFYWYRQILGQKVEFLVSFYNNEISEKSEIFDDQFSVERPDGSNFTLKIRSTKLEDSAMYFCASREQGAYQPQHFGDGTRLSIL.